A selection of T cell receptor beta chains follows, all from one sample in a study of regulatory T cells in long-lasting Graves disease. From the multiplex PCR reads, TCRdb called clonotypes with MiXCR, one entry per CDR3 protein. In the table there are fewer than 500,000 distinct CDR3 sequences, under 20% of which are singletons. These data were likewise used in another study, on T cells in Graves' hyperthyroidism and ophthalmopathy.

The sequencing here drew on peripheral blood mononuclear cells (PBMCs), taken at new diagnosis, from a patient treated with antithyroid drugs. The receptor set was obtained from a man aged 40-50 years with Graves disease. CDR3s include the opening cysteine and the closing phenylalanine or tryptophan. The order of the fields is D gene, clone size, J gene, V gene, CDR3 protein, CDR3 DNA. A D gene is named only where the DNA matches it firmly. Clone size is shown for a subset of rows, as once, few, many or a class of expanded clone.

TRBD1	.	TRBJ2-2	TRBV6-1	CASRPQGSGTGELFF	TGTGCCAGCAGGCCACAGGGGTCGGGCACCGGGGAGCTGTTTTTT
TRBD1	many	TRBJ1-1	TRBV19	CASSLKTGRNTEAFF	TGTGCCAGTAGTCTGAAGACAGGGCGTAACACTGAAGCTTTCTTT
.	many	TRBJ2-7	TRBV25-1	CASSWTGSSYEQYF	TGTGCCAGCAGCTGGACGGGAAGCTCCTACGAGCAGTACTTC
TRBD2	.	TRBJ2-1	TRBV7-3	CASSPRGGELAGTEQFF	TGTGCCAGCAGCCCGCGGGGGGGGGAACTAGCGGGAACTGAGCAGTTCTTC
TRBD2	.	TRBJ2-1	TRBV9	CASSATTSGVYNEQFF	TGTGCCAGCAGCGCGACGACTAGCGGGGTCTACAATGAGCAGTTCTTC
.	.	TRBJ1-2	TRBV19	CASNPTGGIYGYTF	TGTGCCAGTAACCCAACGGGGGGGATTTATGGCTACACCTTC
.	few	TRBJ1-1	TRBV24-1	CATSDLSRGTTSTEAFF	TGTGCCACCAGTGATTTATCCAGGGGAACGACGAGCACTGAAGCTTTCTTT
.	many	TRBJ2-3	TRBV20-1	CSARDVWGTDTQYF	TGCAGTGCTAGGGACGTTTGGGGCACAGATACGCAGTATTTT
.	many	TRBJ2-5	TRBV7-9	CASSLPGIFQETQYF	TGTGCCAGCAGCTTACCGGGGATCTTCCAAGAGACCCAGTACTTC
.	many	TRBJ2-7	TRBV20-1	CSARVGVVDLYEQYF	TGCAGTGCTAGAGTCGGGGTTGTAGACCTCTACGAGCAGTACTTC
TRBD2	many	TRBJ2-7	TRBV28	CASSPIAGVSYEQYF	TGTGCCAGCAGTCCCATAGCGGGGGTCTCCTACGAGCAGTACTTC
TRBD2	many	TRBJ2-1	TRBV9	CASSVGSSGRDNEQFF	TGTGCCAGCAGCGTAGGGTCTAGCGGGAGAGATAATGAGCAGTTCTTC
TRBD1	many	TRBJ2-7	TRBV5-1	CASSRGDRSSYEQYF	TGCGCCAGCAGCAGAGGGGACAGAAGCTCCTACGAGCAGTACTTC
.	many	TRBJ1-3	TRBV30	CAWSDLTSGNTIYF	TGTGCCTGGAGTGATTTGACCTCTGGAAACACCATATATTTT
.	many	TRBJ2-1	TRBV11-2	CASSLDLAYNEQFF	TGTGCCAGCAGCTTAGATTTGGCATACAATGAGCAGTTCTTC
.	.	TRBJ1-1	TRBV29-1	CSGGSNEAFF	TGCAGCGGGGGAAGCAATGAAGCTTTCTTT
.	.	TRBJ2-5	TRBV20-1	CSARGLPFQETQYF	TGCAGTGCTAGAGGCCTTCCCTTCCAAGAGACCCAGTACTTC
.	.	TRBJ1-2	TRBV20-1	CSARPAGRPYGYTF	TGCAGTGCTAGACCGGCGGGGCGCCCCTATGGCTACACCTTC
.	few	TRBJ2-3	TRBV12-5	CASGLVGEADTQYF	TGTGCTAGTGGTTTGGTAGGGGAGGCAGATACGCAGTATTTT
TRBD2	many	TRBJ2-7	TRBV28	CASSPPGLAGEWEQYF	TGTGCCAGCAGTCCCCCGGGACTAGCGGGAGAGTGGGAGCAGTACTTC
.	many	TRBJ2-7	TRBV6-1	CASNTGRGEQYF	TGTGCCAGCAACACGGGACGGGGCGAGCAGTACTTC
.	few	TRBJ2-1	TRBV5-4	CASSPGVSRGRNEQFF	TGTGCCAGCAGCCCGGGGGTTAGTAGGGGTAGAAATGAGCAGTTCTTC
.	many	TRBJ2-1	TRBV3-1	CASSQLDKYNEQFF	TGTGCCAGCAGCCAACTAGACAAATACAATGAGCAGTTCTTC
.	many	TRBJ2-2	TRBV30	CAWSEGRFTGELFF	TGTGCCTGGAGCGAGGGGCGATTCACCGGGGAGCTGTTTTTT
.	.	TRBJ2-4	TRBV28	CASSYLTENIQYF	TGTGCCAGCAGTTACTTAACGGAAAACATTCAGTACTTC
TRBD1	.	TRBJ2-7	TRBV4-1	CASSQEDRGSHEQYF	TGCGCCAGCAGCCAAGAAGACAGGGGCTCCCACGAGCAGTACTTC
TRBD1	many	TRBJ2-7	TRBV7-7	CASSQGTGDSYEQYF	TGTGCTAGCAGCCAGGGGACAGGAGACTCCTACGAGCAGTACTTC
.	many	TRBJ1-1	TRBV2	CASGEAFF	TGTGCCAGCGGTGAAGCTTTCTTT
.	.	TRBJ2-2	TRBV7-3	CASSLNGVPGELFF	TGTGCCAGCAGCTTAAACGGGGTCCCCGGGGAGCTGTTTTTT